There are a few counts of the clone carrying this TCR beta chain. The antigen is unknown. All of the isolated RNA was reverse transcribed, so expressed TCRB transcripts were sequenced. TCRdb's table, derived via immunoSEQ multiplex PCR, lists solely in-frame clones and lacks some. The sample has hundreds of thousands of clones, around 15% seen once. Trimming removed 8 bases from V and 3 bases from J; junction bases left unmatched: 10. There are 14 residues in the CDR3. From germline, CDR1 is MDHEN and CDR2 SYDVKM. The data were taken from a study of beta chain features in type 1 diabetes. Study context: Cell yields, gender and age were comparable in patients and healthy donors. General study results and limits: Shortening that was moderate but significant affected the TCRB CDR3s of Type 1 diabetes patients in all four CD4+ subsets.

This receptor was obtained from a man between 18 and 29 years old with type 1 diabetes. The chain recombines TRBV28 with TRBJ2-7; 7 positions agree with TRBD2. Sequenced: naive CD4+ T cells from blood. CDR3 bases: TGTGCCAGCGGGGAGGGGCAGGGTGACTACGAGCAGTACTTC. It specifies CASGEGQGDYEQYF.